There are many counts of the clone carrying this TCR beta chain. The antigen remains unidentified. This sample was included in a study of identical twins. Points from the study as a whole: Twin sharing of out-of-frame TCR alpha was underestimated by models in monozygotic pairs.

Using its own MiXCR run on the 5' RACE reads, TCRdb lists one record per CDR3 protein. Of hundreds of thousands of distinct CDR3 sequences detected, roughly 6% appear once; the ten largest clones hold 1.5% to 2%. Sequencing was carried out using naive T cells sorted from blood. This sequence was found in a young man in good health.

The CDR3 DNA reads TGCGCCAGCAGCCCAACGGGGGAGAGTACGCGAGATACGCAGTATTTT. This gives the protein CASSPTGESTRDTQYF. The V call is TRBV5-1, the J call TRBJ2-3; possibly TRBD2 for D (6 bases). Germline-derived CDR1 and CDR2 are SGHRS and YFSETQ. The CDR3 sequence is 16 residues long. Trimming removed 4 bases at V and 5 bases at J, with 20 bases between.